These 20 T cell receptor beta chains originate from one sample sequenced in a study of blood T cell repertoires in COVID-19. Using immunoSEQ multiplex PCR, the repertoire was profiled, and TCRdb retains in-frame clones only, with some absent. The sample holds 200,000 to 250,000 clones, about 85% seen once. The sample comprised peripheral blood. The receptors stem from a woman between 18 and 29 years old who had recovered from COVID-19.

The genes are TRBV6-5 and TRBJ2-5; a possible D gene is TRBD2 (6 bases). This CDR3 is built from 14 residues. Deletions cut 5 bases from V and 5 bases from J, with 15 bases between. The germline gives CDR1 MNHEY, CDR2 SVGAGI. The CDR3 DNA reads as TGTGCCAGCAGTCGACGGGACTTTATGGAGACCCAGTACTTC. Translated, it gives CASSRRDFMETQYF.

The chain joins TRBV27 to TRBJ2-1, with a tentative D call TRBD2 (5 bases). CDR3 size: 13 residues. V was shortened by 1 base and J by 9 bases, with 10 bases between the two germline ends. The germline V gene encodes CDR1 MNHEY and CDR2 SMNVEV (reference sequence). The CDR3 protein is CASSLFYGSEQFF. The DNA for the CDR3 is TGTGCCAGCAGTTTATTTTATGGGAGTGAGCAGTTCTTC.

The chain recombines TRBV30 with TRBJ2-7, with a tentative D call TRBD2 (5 bases). CDR1 is GTSNPN and CDR2 is SVGIG in the germline V gene (reference sequence). This CDR3 is built from 13 residues. V was cut by 0 bases and J by 5 bases, with 11 bases left in between. CDR3 sequence reads: CAWSVTGIDEQYF. Written as DNA, the CDR3 is TGTGCCTGGAGTGTAACCGGGATCGACGAGCAGTACTTC.

This clone was observed once. The chain recombines TRBV19 with TRBJ2-3; weak D call: TRBD2 (5 bases). Germline values: CDR1 LNHDA, CDR2 SQIVND (reference sequence). CDR3 length: 12 amino acids. Trimming removed 9 bases from V and 4 bases from J, with 11 bases in between. The CDR3 protein is CASGVGADTQYF. CDR3 in DNA: TGTGCCAGCGGGGTTGGGGCAGATACGCAGTATTTT.

The V call is TRBV4-3, the J call TRBJ2-1, with D possibly matching TRBD2 (5 bases). The length of the CDR3 is 16 residues. The V end lost 4 bases, the J end lost 0 bases, and 13 bases lay between the germline ends. Germline-derived CDR1 and CDR2 are LGHNA and YSLEER. DNA for the CDR3: TGCGCCAGCAGCCTCGGTAGCGTGAACTCCTACAATGAGCAGTTCTTC. It yields the protein CASSLGSVNSYNEQFF.

The J gene is TRBJ2-1, the V gene TRBV5-6, with TRBD2 identical over 12 bases. The CDR3 covers 16 residues. The J segment lost 0 bases and the V segment lost 5 bases, leaving 3 bases of the junction unmatched. Germline CDR1 SGHDT, CDR2 YYEEEE. The CDR3 protein is CASSQTSGGSYNEQFF. The CDR3 DNA reads TGTGCCAGCAGTCAGACTAGCGGGGGCTCCTACAATGAGCAGTTCTTC.

The V call is TRBV19, the J call TRBJ1-5; the D gene is possibly TRBD1 (5 bases). Trimming removed 5 bases from V and 4 bases from J, with 9 bases in between. This CDR3 has 13 residues. Looked up from germline, CDR1 is LNHDA and CDR2 is SQIVND (reference sequence). As DNA, the CDR3 is TGTGCCAGTAGTCCGACAGTGAATCAGCCCCAGCATTTT. Amino acid sequence: CASSPTVNQPQHF.

The chain couples TRBV6-1 to TRBJ1-2; TRBD1 agrees at 10 bases. The CDR3 has 15 residues. Germline CDR1 MNHNS, CDR2 SASEGT. The V gene end was trimmed by 2 bases and the J gene end by 5 bases; junction bases not matched to a gene: 5. The CDR3 region is CASSETPGQGYGYTF. In nucleotides, the CDR3 is TGTGCCAGCAGTGAAACACCGGGACAGGGGTATGGCTACACCTTC.

The chain joins TRBV11-2 to TRBJ2-1; tentative D call: TRBD2 (6 bases). The length of the CDR3 is 13 residues. CDR1 and CDR2 (germline): SGHAT, FQNNGV. V gave up 3 bases and J gave up 15 bases, with 18 bases separating them. The CDR3 spells CASSLSVLSGSFF. CDR3 nucleotides: TGTGCCAGCAGCTTGAGTGTACTAAGCGGGTCGTTCTTC.

The genes are TRBV9 and TRBJ2-1, with D possibly being TRBD1 (7 bases). CDR1 and CDR2 from the germline V gene are SGDLS and YYNGEE. The CDR3 totals 13 residues. V was shortened by 2 bases and J by 10 bases, with 13 bases between the two germline ends. CDR3 in amino acids: CASSVGGGGEQFF. The CDR3 DNA is TGTGCCAGCAGCGTTGGAGGGGGCGGAGAGCAGTTCTTC.

This chain uses TRBV30 with TRBJ2-1, with TRBD2 identical over 7 bases. This CDR3 is built from 15 residues. CDR1 and CDR2 from the germline V gene are GTSNPN and SVGIG (reference sequence). J lost 0 bases, V lost 3 bases, and 5 bases had no gene match. The CDR3 protein is CAWSVWTSSYNEQFF. The DNA of the CDR3 is TGTGCCTGGAGCGTATGGACTAGCTCCTACAATGAGCAGTTCTTC.

The chain links TRBV14 to TRBJ2-1, with TRBD1 matching over 10 bases. Germline V gene sequence: CDR1 SGHDN, CDR2 FVKESK. The CDR3 spans 16 residues. After removal of 4 bases from V and 4 bases from J, the junction contained 7 bases not matched to a gene. The CDR3 loop is CASSPRPGQGYNEQFF. The CDR3 DNA follows: TGTGCCAGCAGCCCCCGCCCGGGACAGGGGTACAATGAGCAGTTCTTC.

This clone was recorded only once. The CDR3 DNA reads as TGTGCCAGCACCGCGGTCCGGGGAGAAGATACGCAGTATTTT. It codes for CASTAVRGEDTQYF. This chain links TRBV2 with TRBJ2-3; tentatively, D is TRBD2 (5 bases). The ends were cut back, 7 bases at V and 5 bases at J, with 16 bases in the middle. The CDR3 totals 14 residues. Per the germline V gene, CDR1 is SNHLY and CDR2 is FYNNEI.

The chain couples TRBV25-1 to TRBJ2-1; D perhaps matches TRBD1 (5 bases). The CDR3 length is 15 residues. Germline-derived CDR1 and CDR2 are MGHDK and SYGVNS. V lost 2 bases to trimming and J lost 0 bases, with 8 bases between them. The CDR3 loop is CASSEGDSSYNEQFF. CDR3 in DNA: TGTGCCAGCAGTGAAGGAGACAGCTCCTACAATGAGCAGTTCTTC.

The CDR3 sequence: CASSPAGLSGNTIYF. Here the CDR3 DNA reads TGTGCCAGCAGCCCAGCGGGACTCTCTGGAAACACCATATATTTT. The rearrangement links TRBV7-8 to TRBJ1-3, with D possibly being TRBD1 (5 bases). The V end was cut by 5 bases, the J end by 0 bases, with 11 bases between. There are 15 residues in the CDR3. Per the germline V gene, CDR1 is SGHVS and CDR2 is FQNEAQ.

The chain recombines TRBV7-2 with TRBJ1-1; 9 bases fit TRBD1. The CDR3 runs 15 residues. V was clipped by 5 bases and J by 2 bases; unmatched bases: 6. Germline CDR1 reads SGHTA; CDR2 reads FQGNSA. Here the CDR3 reads CASSLRDRVNTEAFF. The CDR3 bases are TGTGCCAGCAGCCTCCGGGACAGGGTAAACACTGAAGCTTTCTTT.

The chain couples TRBV9 to TRBJ2-5, with D unresolved. CDR1 and CDR2 (germline): SGDLS, YYNGEE. Trimming left V 0 bases short and J 1 base short, with 4 bases between. The CDR3 length is 13 residues. Here the CDR3 DNA reads TGTGCCAGCAGCGTAGCGGTCCAAGAGACCCAGTACTTC. This encodes CASSVAVQETQYF. The full variable domain, with the rest looked up from reference TRBV9 and TRBJ2-5, is DSGVTQTPKHLITATGQRVTLRCSPRSGDLSVYWYQQSLDQGLQFLIQYYNGEERAKGNILERFSAQQFPDLHSELNLSSLELGDSALYFCASSVAVQETQYFGPGTRLLVL.

The V and J genes are TRBV5-4 and TRBJ2-7, with D perhaps matching TRBD1 (6 bases). CDR1 and CDR2 (germline): SGHNT, YYREEE (reference sequence). There are 14 residues in the CDR3. V shed 0 bases and J shed 5 bases, with 12 bases lying between them. CDR3 residues: CASSLGQGPHEQYF. The CDR3 bases are TGTGCCAGCAGCTTGGGGCAGGGGCCCCACGAGCAGTACTTC.

The V gene is TRBV29-1, the J gene TRBJ1-2, with 7 bases lining up with TRBD1. The CDR3 length is 12 residues. Germline-derived CDR1 and CDR2 are SQVTM and ANQGSEA. The V and J ends lost 7 bases and 7 bases, in that order; junction bases with no gene match: 9. CDR3 protein: CSAGQRTAGYTF. The CDR3 DNA reads as TGCAGCGCGGGACAGAGAACTGCTGGCTACACCTTC.

This chain uses TRBV19 with TRBJ1-4; 8 positions match TRBD1. This CDR3 comprises 14 residues. The germline gives CDR1 LNHDA, CDR2 SQIVND (reference sequence). J gave up 4 bases and V 7 bases, and 5 bases lay outside the gene matches. This chain's CDR3 is CASKDRGYNEKLFF. Here the CDR3 DNA reads TGTGCCAGTAAAGACAGGGGCTATAATGAAAAACTGTTTTTT. Supplemented by reference TRBV19 and TRBJ1-4, the full variable domain reads DGGITQSPKYLFRKEGQNVTLSCEQNLNHDAMYWYRQDPGQGLRLIYYSQIVNDFQKGDIAEGYSVSREKKESFPLTVTSAQKNPTAFYLCASKDRGYNEKLFFGSGTQLSVL.